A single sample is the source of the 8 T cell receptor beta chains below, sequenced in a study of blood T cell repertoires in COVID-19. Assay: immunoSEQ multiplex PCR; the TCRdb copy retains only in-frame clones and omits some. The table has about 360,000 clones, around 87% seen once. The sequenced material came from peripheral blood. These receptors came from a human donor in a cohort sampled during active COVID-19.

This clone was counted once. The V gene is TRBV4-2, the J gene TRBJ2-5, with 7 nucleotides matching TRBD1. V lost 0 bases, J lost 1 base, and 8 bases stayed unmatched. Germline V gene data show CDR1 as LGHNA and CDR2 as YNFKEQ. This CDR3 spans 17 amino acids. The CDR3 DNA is TGTGCCAGCAGCCAAGATATCGGGACAGCGATCCAAGAGACCCAGTACTTC. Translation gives CASSQDIGTAIQETQYF.

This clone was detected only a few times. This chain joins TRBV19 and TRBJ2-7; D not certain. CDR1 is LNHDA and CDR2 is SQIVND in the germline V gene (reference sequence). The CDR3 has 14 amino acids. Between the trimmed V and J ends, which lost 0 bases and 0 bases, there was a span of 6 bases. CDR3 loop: CASSIEPGSYEQYF. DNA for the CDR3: TGTGCCAGTAGTATAGAACCGGGCTCCTACGAGCAGTACTTC. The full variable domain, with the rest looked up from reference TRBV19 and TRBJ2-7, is DGGITQSPKYLFRKEGQNVTLSCEQNLNHDAMYWYRQDPGQGLRLIYYSQIVNDFQKGDIAEGYSVSREKKESFPLTVTSAQKNPTAFYLCASSIEPGSYEQYFGPGTRLTVT.

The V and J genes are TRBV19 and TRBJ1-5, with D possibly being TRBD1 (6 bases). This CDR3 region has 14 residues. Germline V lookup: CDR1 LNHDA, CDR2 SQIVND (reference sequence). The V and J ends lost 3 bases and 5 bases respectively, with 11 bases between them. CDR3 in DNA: TGTGCCAGTAGTATCAGAGAGGGGGATCAGCCCCAGCATTTT. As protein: CASSIREGDQPQHF.

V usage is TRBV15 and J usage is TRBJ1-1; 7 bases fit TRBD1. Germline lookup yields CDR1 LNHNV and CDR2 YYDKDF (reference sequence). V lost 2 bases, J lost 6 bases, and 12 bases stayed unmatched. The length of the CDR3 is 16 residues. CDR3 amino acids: CATSRPGGDRRAEAFF. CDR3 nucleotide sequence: TGTGCCACCAGCAGACCAGGGGGAGACCGCCGCGCTGAAGCTTTCTTT.

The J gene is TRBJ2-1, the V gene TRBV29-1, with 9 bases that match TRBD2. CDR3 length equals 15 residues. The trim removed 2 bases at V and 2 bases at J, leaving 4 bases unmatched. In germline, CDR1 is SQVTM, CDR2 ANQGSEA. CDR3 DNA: TGCAGCGTTGAACCTAGCGGGAAAACCTACAATGAGCAGTTCTTC. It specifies CSVEPSGKTYNEQFF.

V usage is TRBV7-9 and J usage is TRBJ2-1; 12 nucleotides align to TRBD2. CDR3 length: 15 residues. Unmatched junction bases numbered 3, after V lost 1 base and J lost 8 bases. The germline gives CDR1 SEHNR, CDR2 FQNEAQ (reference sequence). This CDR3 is CASSLGTSGIHEQFF. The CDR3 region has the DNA TGTGCCAGCAGCTTAGGGACTAGCGGGATCCATGAGCAGTTCTTC.

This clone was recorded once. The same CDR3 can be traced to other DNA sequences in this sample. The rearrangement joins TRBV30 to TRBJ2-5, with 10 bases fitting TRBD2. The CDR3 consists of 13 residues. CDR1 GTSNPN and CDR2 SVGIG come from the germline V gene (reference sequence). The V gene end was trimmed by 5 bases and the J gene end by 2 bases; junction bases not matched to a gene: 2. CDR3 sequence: CAWGLAAQETQYF. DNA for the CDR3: TGTGCCTGGGGACTAGCGGCTCAAGAGACCCAGTACTTC.

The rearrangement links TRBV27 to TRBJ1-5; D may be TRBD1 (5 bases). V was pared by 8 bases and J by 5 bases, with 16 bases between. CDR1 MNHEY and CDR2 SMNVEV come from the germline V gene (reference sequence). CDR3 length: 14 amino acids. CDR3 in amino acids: CASPMETADQPQHF. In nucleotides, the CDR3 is TGTGCCAGCCCGATGGAGACAGCAGATCAGCCCCAGCATTTT.